This TCR beta chain was profiled in a study of OX40 agonist ivuxolimab in advanced cancers. Study summary: The dose of intravenous ivuxolimab that patients received every 2 weeks ranged from 0.01 to 10 mg/kg.

Only in-frame clones appear in the TCRdb table, and some are missing; sequencing was by immunoSEQ multiplex PCR. The sample has 76,000 or so clones, around 85% seen once. Trimming left V 0 bases short and J 2 bases short, with 11 bases between. The V gene's germline CDR1 is SGHRS and CDR2 YFSETQ. The CDR3 sequence is 15 residues long. Autoimmune disease history or systemic immunosuppression led to patients being barred. V and J are TRBV5-1 and TRBJ2-5; D perhaps matches TRBD2 (6 bases). The TCR comes from an adult with an advanced solid tumor such as melanoma, head and neck, liver or kidney cancer. Specimen: CD4+ or CD8+ T cells sorted from blood, collected in a trial of the OX40 agonist ivuxolimab. The CDR3 loop is CASSLGPGGQETQYF. The CDR3 DNA follows: TGCGCCAGCAGCTTGGGACCCGGGGGTCAAGAGACCCAGTACTTC. Looking up the rest from reference TRBV5-1 and TRBJ2-5 gives the full variable domain: KAGVTQTPRYLIKTRGQQVTLSCSPISGHRSVSWYQQTPGQGLQFLFEYFSETQRNKGNFPGRFSGRQFSNSRSEMNVSTLELGDSALYLCASSLGPGGQETQYFGPGTRLLVL.